Listed below are T cell receptor beta chains from one sample, sequenced in a study of OX40 agonist ivuxolimab in advanced cancers. Clones were read by immunoSEQ multiplex PCR, and TCRdb kept only the in-frame ones, dropping some. The data show 55,000 to 70,000 clones, approximately 89% seen once. The material sequenced was CD4+ or CD8+ T cells sorted from blood, taken in a trial of the OX40 agonist ivuxolimab. All receptors come from an adult with an advanced solid tumor such as melanoma, head and neck, liver or kidney cancer. The CDR3 runs from the conserved cysteine through the conserved F or W. D genes are given only for firm matches. Expanded clones are given a class, and other clones once, few, many or no size at all.

>TRBV28|-|TRBD1|TRBJ1-5
CASSVTGGSSQPQHF
TGTGCCAGCAGCGTAACAGGGGGCTCGAGTCAGCCCCAGCATTTT
>TRBV2|few|-|TRBJ1-1
CASSNTEAFF
TGTGCCAGCAGCAACACTGAAGCTTTCTTT
>TRBV5-1|-|TRBD1|TRBJ1-4
CASSLSDRLTNEKLFF
TGCGCCAGCAGCTTATCGGACAGGCTAACTAATGAAAAACTGTTTTTT
>TRBV4-1|-|TRBD1|TRBJ2-7
CASSLGDRGREQYF
TGCGCCAGCAGCCTGGGGGACAGGGGACGCGAGCAGTACTTC
>TRBV7-9|-|TRBD2|TRBJ2-5
CASSSLAGEETQYF
TGTGCCAGCAGCTCTTTAGCGGGGGAAGAGACCCAGTACTTC
>TRBV18|-|TRBD2|TRBJ2-3
CASSPKERGRTDTQYF
TGTGCCAGCTCACCAAAGGAGCGGGGACGCACAGATACGCAGTATTTT
>TRBV14|once|-|TRBJ1-2
CASSQAWAGGYTF
TGTGCCAGCAGCCAAGCTTGGGCGGGGGGCTACACCTTC
>TRBV7-9|-|TRBD1|TRBJ1-4
CASSRDRSTNEKLFF
TGTGCCAGCAGCAGGGACAGATCAACTAATGAAAAACTGTTTTTT
>TRBV5-1|-|TRBD2|TRBJ2-3
CASSLVSSGEDTQYF
TGCGCCAGCAGCTTGGTGTCTAGCGGGGAGGATACGCAGTATTTT
>TRBV21-1|once|-|TRBJ2-3
CASSIRQNECPDTQYF
TGTGCCAGCAGCATTCGACAGAACGAGTGCCCAGATACGCAGTATTTT
>TRBV5-4|once|TRBD1|TRBJ2-7
CASSLADRGMTEQYF
TGTGCCAGCAGCTTGGCCGACAGGGGTATGACCGAGCAGTACTTC
>TRBV5-6|-|TRBD1|TRBJ1-5
CASSLVGAGGVNNQPQHF
TGTGCCAGCAGCTTGGTGGGGGCAGGGGGGGTTAATAATCAGCCCCAGCATTTT
>TRBV18|-|-|TRBJ1-4
CASSRESGEKLFF
TGTGCCAGCTCACGAGAATCGGGCGAAAAACTGTTTTTT
>TRBV7-8|-|-|TRBJ2-5
CASSLRPLGETQYF
TGTGCCAGCAGCCTGCGCCCTCTGGGAGAGACCCAGTACTTC
>TRBV5-4|-|TRBD1|TRBJ1-2
CASSSTPGQQNYGYTF
TGTGCCAGCAGCTCCACCCCGGGACAGCAGAACTATGGCTACACCTTC
>TRBV11-2|-|-|TRBJ2-7
CASSFFHGEQYF
TGTGCCAGCAGCTTCTTCCACGGCGAGCAGTACTTC
>TRBV6-1|-|-|TRBJ1-2
CASSQTGALNGYTF
TGTGCCAGCAGCCAAACCGGTGCCCTGAATGGCTACACCTTC
>TRBV29-1|-|-|TRBJ2-1
CSVNAGRRQTYNEQFF
TGCAGCGTTAATGCTGGCCGGAGACAAACCTACAATGAGCAGTTCTTC
>TRBV18|-|-|TRBJ1-2
CASSRGKGWGYTF
TGTGCCAGCTCACGAGGTAAGGGCTGGGGTTACACCTTC
>TRBV18|-|-|TRBJ2-1
CASSPPGTRSSYNEQFF
TGTGCCAGCTCACCACCGGGTACTAGAAGCTCCTACAATGAGCAGTTCTTC